This T cell receptor beta chain was sequenced during a study of prognosis after radiotherapy for stage I lung cancer. Turning to the study itself: Medical inoperability applied to all of the non-small cell lung cancer patients.

CDR1 and CDR2 (germline): SGHDT, YYEEEE. This CDR3 has 14 amino acids. Trimming at V came to 9 bases and at J to 0 bases, leaving 8 bases not matched to a gene. With respect to this clonotype: Just one base apart from a much larger clone, this may be a read error.

It was by two-round multiplex PCR that TCR beta CDR3 was amplified from genomic DNA. The use of primers specific to each TRBV and TRBJ gene characterized first-round PCR. TCRdb independently ran MiXCR on the multiplex PCR reads; one entry per CDR3 protein. Counted here are about 36,000 distinct CDR3 sequences, 25% to 40% occurring once; the ten biggest clones make up roughly 27%. Blood, 5.5 to 6 milliliters, was collected at each of two time points. The sample in question was PBMCs, obtained before or after stereotactic body radiation therapy (not recorded which). The receptor's source is a donor of 50 years or more with non-small cell lung cancer. The chain joins TRBV5-6 to TRBJ1-1; TRBD1 agrees at 7 bases. The CDR3 loop is CANRPGQLNTEAFF. The CDR3 bases are TGTGCCAACAGACCGGGACAGCTGAACACTGAAGCTTTCTTT.